This T cell receptor beta chain was retrieved from a study of breast tumors, draining lymph nodes, adjacent tissues. Breast cancer patients provided tissue from their axillary draining lymph nodes. This clonotype was seen at least ten times. The CDR3 extends over 14 amino acids. Trimming removed 1 base at V and 0 bases at J, with 6 bases between. The germline gives CDR1 DFQATT, CDR2 SNEGSKA (reference sequence). TCRdb re-called the multiplex PCR reads with MiXCR, one entry per CDR3 protein. The table shows 200,000 to 250,000 distinct CDR3 sequences, with 34% occurring only once. The rearrangement links TRBV20-1 to TRBJ2-2, with D unresolved. Sequenced: axillary lymph node tissue. This receptor was obtained from a female donor with breast cancer. Some clones in this sample may be carry-over from other donors' samples. The CDR3 DNA sequence: TGCAGTGCTAGAGCGCTTTCGAACACCGGGGAGCTGTTTTTT. Translating gives CSARALSNTGELFF.